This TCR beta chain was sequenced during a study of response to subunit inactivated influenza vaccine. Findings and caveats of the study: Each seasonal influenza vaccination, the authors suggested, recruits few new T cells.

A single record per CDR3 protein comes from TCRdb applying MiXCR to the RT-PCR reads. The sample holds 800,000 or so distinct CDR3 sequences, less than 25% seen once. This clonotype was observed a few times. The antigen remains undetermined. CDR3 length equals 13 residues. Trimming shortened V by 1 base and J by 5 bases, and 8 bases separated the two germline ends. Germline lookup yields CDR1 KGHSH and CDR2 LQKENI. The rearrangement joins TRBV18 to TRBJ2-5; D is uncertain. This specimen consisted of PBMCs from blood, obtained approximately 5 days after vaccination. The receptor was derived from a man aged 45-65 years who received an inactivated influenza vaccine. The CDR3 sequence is CASSPHKQETQYF. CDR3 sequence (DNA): TGTGCCAGCTCACCACACAAACAGGAGACCCAGTACTTC.